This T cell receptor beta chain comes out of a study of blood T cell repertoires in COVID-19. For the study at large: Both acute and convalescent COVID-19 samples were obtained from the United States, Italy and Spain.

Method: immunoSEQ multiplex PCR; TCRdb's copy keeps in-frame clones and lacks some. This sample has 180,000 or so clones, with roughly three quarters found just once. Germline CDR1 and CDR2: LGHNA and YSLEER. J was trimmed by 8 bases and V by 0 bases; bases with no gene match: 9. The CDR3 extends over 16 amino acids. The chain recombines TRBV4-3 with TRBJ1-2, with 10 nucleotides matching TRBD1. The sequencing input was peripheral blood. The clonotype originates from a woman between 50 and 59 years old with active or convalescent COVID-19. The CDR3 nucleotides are TGCGCCAGCAGCCAAGATCCCGGGACAGGGGTTGGAGGCTACACCTTC. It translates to CASSQDPGTGVGGYTF.